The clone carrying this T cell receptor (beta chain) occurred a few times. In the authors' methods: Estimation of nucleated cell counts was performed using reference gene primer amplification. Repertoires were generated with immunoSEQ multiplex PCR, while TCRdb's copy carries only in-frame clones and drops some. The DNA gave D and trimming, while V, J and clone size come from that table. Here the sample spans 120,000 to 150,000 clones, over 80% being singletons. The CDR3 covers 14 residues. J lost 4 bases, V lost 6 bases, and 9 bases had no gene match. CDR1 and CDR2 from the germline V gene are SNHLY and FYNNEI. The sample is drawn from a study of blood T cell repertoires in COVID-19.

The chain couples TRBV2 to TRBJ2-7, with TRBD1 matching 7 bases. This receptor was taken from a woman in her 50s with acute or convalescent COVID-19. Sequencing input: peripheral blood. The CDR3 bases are TGTGCCAGCAGGATCAAACAGGGGTCGTACGAGCAGTACTTC. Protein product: CASRIKQGSYEQYF.